This TCR beta chain was recorded in a study of a mutant IDH1 vaccine in newly diagnosed glioma. Study findings and constraints: Vaccination induced immune responses in 85% to 95% of patients. Changes in top peripheral clonotypes did not appear linked to pseudoprogression.

As to this clone: The antigen is unknown.

J lost 7 bases, V lost 5 bases, and 4 bases had no gene match. CDR1 SGHVS and CDR2 FNYEAQ come from the germline V gene. The CDR3 runs to 13 residues. As for time point: baseline, week 1 (first vaccination visit). This sample's treatment: pre-vaccination baseline after standard-of-care therapy. Diagnosis in the donors showed new WHO grade 3 or 4 astrocytomas that were IDH1-mutant and ATRX-lost. Clones were read by immunoSEQ multiplex PCR, and TCRdb kept only the in-frame ones, dropping some. In the table there are 15,000 to 20,000 clones, 80% of which are singletons. The genes are TRBV7-6 and TRBJ2-5, with 10 positions matching TRBD1. The sequence was collected from a man between 35 and 55 years old with glioma. This specimen was PBMCs, taken from a glioma patient treated with radiotherapy, temozolomide or both. DNA for the CDR3: TGTGCCAGCAGCCCAAGGACAGGGGGGACCCAGTACTTC. Its protein is CASSPRTGGTQYF.